These T cell receptor beta chains were read from a single sample in a study of blood T cell repertoires in COVID-19. Using immunoSEQ multiplex PCR, the repertoire was profiled, and TCRdb retains in-frame clones only, with some absent. This sample yields almost 25,000 clones, of which approximately 78% are seen a single time; 2% to 2.5% belongs to the top ten. Specimen: peripheral blood. These receptors all stem from a woman in her seventies with COVID-19, enrolled during active disease. Each CDR3 is given with its conserved first and last residue. A D gene is named only where the DNA matches it firmly. Size is omitted from some rows. Given values are once, few, many or a class for expanded clones.

TRBV13	TRBD1	TRBJ2-7	-	CASSSTGVEYEQYF	TGTGCCAGCAGCTCGACAGGGGTAGAGTACGAGCAGTACTTC
TRBV5-5	-	TRBJ1-4	-	CASSRVADEKLFF	TGTGCCAGCAGTCGGGTCGCGGATGAAAAACTGTTTTTT
TRBV19	TRBD1	TRBJ2-7	-	CASSRGTGVYEQYF	TGTGCCAGTAGTAGAGGGACAGGGGTCTACGAGCAGTACTTC
TRBV11-2	TRBD1	TRBJ2-5	-	CASSLGGTAQETQYF	TGTGCCAGCAGCTTAGGTGGGACAGCCCAAGAGACCCAGTACTTC
TRBV3-1/TRBV3-2	-	TRBJ2-3	-	CASSPPGWGGGDTQYF	TGTGCCAGCAGCCCACCAGGATGGGGGGGCGGGGATACGCAGTATTTT
TRBV13	TRBD1	TRBJ1-3	few	CASSVRGLAGNTIYF	TGTGCCAGCAGCGTAAGGGGGCTGGCAGGAAACACCATATATTTT
TRBV7-4	TRBD1	TRBJ1-5	-	CASSSRTGKDQPQHF	TGTGCCAGCAGCTCTCGGACAGGGAAGGATCAGCCCCAGCATTTT
TRBV3-1/TRBV3-2	-	TRBJ1-2	once	CASSPPGSGYTF	TGTGCCAGCAGCCCTCCGGGGTCTGGCTACACCTTC
TRBV24-1	TRBD2	TRBJ2-2	-	CATSDPSSGTTGELFF	TGTGCCACCAGTGATCCTTCAAGCGGGACCACCGGGGAGCTGTTTTTT
TRBV2	-	TRBJ1-4	-	CATSNEKLFF	TGTGCCACCTCTAATGAAAAACTGTTTTTT
TRBV6-5	-	TRBJ1-1	-	CASSYGRWNTEAFF	TGTGCCAGCAGTTATGGCAGGTGGAACACTGAAGCTTTCTTT
TRBV19	TRBD1	TRBJ1-4	-	CASNPGQGGEKLFF	TGTGCCAGTAACCCGGGACAGGGAGGTGAAAAACTGTTTTTT
TRBV5-1	TRBD1	TRBJ2-1	-	CASSTGQGHNEQFF	TGCGCCAGCAGCACGGGACAGGGGCACAATGAGCAGTTCTTC
TRBV9	TRBD2	TRBJ2-4	-	CASSETSGGNIQYF	TGTGCCAGCAGCGAAACTAGCGGCGGGAACATTCAGTACTTC
TRBV19	TRBD2	TRBJ2-3	few	CASSVITLAGGQDTQYF	TGTGCCAGTAGTGTTATTACGCTAGCGGGGGGGCAGGATACGCAGTATTTT
TRBV19	TRBD1	TRBJ1-2	-	CASKTPPGTGPANYGYTF	TGTGCCAGTAAAACCCCTCCCGGGACAGGTCCAGCTAACTATGGCTACACCTTC
TRBV7-6	TRBD2	TRBJ2-5	-	CASSLGRRTSGDETQYF	TGTGCCAGCAGCTTGGGGCGCCGGACTAGCGGGGATGAGACCCAGTACTTC
TRBV12-3/TRBV12-4	-	TRBJ1-3	few	CASSPVFDTIYF	TGTGCCAGCAGCCCGGTCTTTGACACCATATATTTT
TRBV7-9	-	TRBJ1-5	-	CASSSSLGGAGQPQHF	TGTGCCAGCAGCTCATCCCTAGGGGGGGCGGGTCAGCCCCAGCATTTT
TRBV6-6	TRBD1	TRBJ1-6	once	CASSRGGGNSPLHF	TGTGCCAGCAGCCGAGGGGGCGGGAATTCACCCCTCCACTTT
TRBV5-5	TRBD1	TRBJ1-6	-	CASSSQGARPLHF	TGTGCCAGCAGCTCTCAGGGGGCCCGACCCCTCCACTTT
TRBV19	TRBD1	TRBJ1-2	few	CASTKGTGGTARTF	TGTGCCAGTACAAAAGGAACAGGGGGGACCGCGCGAACCTTC
TRBV9	-	TRBJ2-2	-	CARVAQGATGELFF	TGTGCCAGAGTTGCACAAGGGGCGACCGGGGAGCTGTTTTTT
TRBV10-3	-	TRBJ2-3	-	CAISEGVPTDTQYF	TGTGCCATCAGTGAAGGGGTTCCCACAGATACGCAGTATTTT
TRBV4-2	-	TRBJ1-1	-	CASSQSSGPEGTEAFF	TGTGCCAGCAGCCAAAGTTCGGGCCCCGAGGGCACTGAAGCTTTCTTT
TRBV7-9	-	TRBJ1-1	-	CASSLAVGGARTEAFF	TGTGCCAGCAGCTTAGCGGTGGGGGGGGCGAGGACTGAAGCTTTCTTT
TRBV6-6	-	TRBJ1-3	-	CASTTRGNTIYF	TGTGCCAGCACGACTCGGGGGAACACCATATATTTT
TRBV19	-	TRBJ2-7	-	CASSPGRYEQYF	TGTGCCAGTAGTCCGGGGAGGTACGAGCAGTACTTC
TRBV5-6	-	TRBJ1-2	-	CASSLWPPQGYGYTF	TGTGCCAGCAGCTTGTGGCCGCCCCAGGGCTATGGCTACACCTTC
TRBV7-2	TRBD1	TRBJ2-3	-	CASSQYRGADTQYF	TGTGCCAGCAGTCAATACAGGGGGGCAGATACGCAGTATTTT
TRBV5-1	-	TRBJ2-1	-	CASSAGFRDPSGREQFF	TGCGCCAGCAGCGCGGGGTTTCGGGACCCATCGGGGCGTGAGCAGTTCTTC
TRBV3-1/TRBV3-2	TRBD2	TRBJ2-1	-	CASSQDRTSGVSYNEQFF	TGTGCCAGCAGCCAAGATCGGACTAGCGGGGTCTCCTACAATGAGCAGTTCTTC
TRBV5-6	TRBD1	TRBJ1-1	few	CASSRGTGGAEAFF	TGTGCCAGCAGCCGCGGGACAGGGGGCGCTGAAGCTTTCTTT
TRBV7-9	TRBD1	TRBJ1-1	-	CASSPGGQRYTEAFF	TGTGCCAGCAGCCCAGGGGGGCAACGGTACACTGAAGCTTTCTTT
TRBV2	TRBD1	TRBJ1-2	-	CASSEGQGRGYTF	TGTGCCAGCAGTGAAGGACAGGGACGTGGCTACACCTTC
TRBV7-6	-	TRBJ2-1	-	CASSRDPWTNNEQFF	TGTGCCAGCAGCCGCGATCCGTGGACTAACAATGAGCAGTTCTTC
TRBV7-9	TRBD1	TRBJ1-6	-	CASSLGGQGNSPLHF	TGTGCCAGCAGCTTAGGGGGACAGGGTAATTCACCCCTCCACTTT
TRBV7-2	TRBD1	TRBJ1-2	-	CASSLGRSGQDYRGYTF	TGTGCCAGCAGCTTAGGACGGTCGGGACAGGACTATCGCGGCTACACCTTC
TRBV5-1	TRBD2	TRBJ2-7	-	CASSSTSGSYEQYF	TGCGCCAGCAGCTCGACTAGCGGCTCCTACGAGCAGTACTTC
TRBV10-3	-	TRBJ1-4	-	CAIGSKANEKLFF	TGTGCCATCGGGAGTAAGGCTAATGAAAAACTGTTTTTT
TRBV6-1	-	TRBJ2-1	few	CASSAGGSESSYNEQFF	TGTGCCAGCAGTGCCGGGGGTTCAGAAAGCTCCTACAATGAGCAGTTCTTC